This passage covers 25 T cell receptor beta chains from one sample sequenced in a study of regulatory and conventional T cells in RAG deficiency. TCRdb keeps only in-frame clones here, not all; method: immunoSEQ multiplex PCR. In the table there are roughly 32,000 clones, about nine tenths of which are singletons. Separately, the same data were catalogued under a study of regulatory T cells. That work states: The primer mix had 52 TRBV and 13 TRBJ primers.

The sequenced sample consisted of CD8+ T cells sorted from blood. Receptor source: a human donor in good health.

The chain uses TRBV2 and TRBJ1-1; no clear D gene. Germline V lookup: CDR1 SNHLY, CDR2 FYNNEI. The CDR3 is made up of 14 amino acids. V was trimmed by 2 bases and J by 1 base, leaving 8 bases between them. DNA of the CDR3: TGTGCCAGCAGTGAAATCCTGGCGAACACTGAAGCTTTCTTT. It is translated as CASSEILANTEAFF.

V usage is TRBV5-1 and J usage is TRBJ2-5; 8 bases line up with TRBD2. This CDR3 region has 14 residues. Germline V gene sequence: CDR1 SGHRS, CDR2 YFSETQ. V dropped 3 bases and J dropped 2; count of bases not matched to a gene: 3. CDR3 region: CASSSSGGQETQYF. CDR3 nucleotides: TGCGCCAGCAGCTCCTCGGGGGGGCAAGAGACCCAGTACTTC.

The rearrangement links TRBV2 to TRBJ2-7; 13 bases are a match to TRBD2. Trimming took 6 bases from V and 0 from J; bases not matched to a gene: 11. Germline CDR1 and CDR2: SNHLY and FYNNEI. The CDR3 sequence is 18 residues long. CDR3 loop: CASSLSGLAGRSSYEQYF. DNA for the CDR3: TGTGCCAGCAGCCTCTCGGGACTAGCGGGAAGAAGCTCCTACGAGCAGTACTTC.

The CDR3 coding sequence is TGTGCCAGCATAAGACAGGGGGACTATGGCTACACCTTC. This sequence encodes CASIRQGDYGYTF. The rearrangement joins TRBV6-1 to TRBJ1-2; 9 bases are a match to TRBD1. In germline, CDR1 is MNHNS, CDR2 SASEGT. V lost 7 bases and J lost 3; bases outside the gene matches: 3. This CDR3 comprises 13 residues.

The chain has TRBV6-5 and TRBJ2-3, with D unresolved. The CDR3 is made up of 15 amino acids. Germline loops: CDR1 MNHEY, CDR2 SVGAGI. V dropped 4 bases and J dropped 3 bases, with 14 bases sitting between them. The CDR3, as DNA: TGTGCCAGCAGTTTGGGCGAGACCAGGACAGATACGCAGTATTTT. It yields the protein CASSLGETRTDTQYF.

The rearrangement uses TRBV9 and TRBJ1-6; D might be TRBD1 (6 bases). CDR1 SGDLS and CDR2 YYNGEE come from the germline V gene. The CDR3 sequence is 19 residues long. The germline V and J ends were trimmed by 1 base and 0 bases, with 17 bases remaining between them. The CDR3 is CASSVKEGGRSSYNSPLHF. In nucleotides, the CDR3 is TGTGCCAGCAGCGTAAAAGAGGGGGGCAGAAGCTCCTATAATTCACCCCTCCACTTT.

The genes are TRBV19 and TRBJ1-1; possibly TRBD1 for D (6 bases). The CDR3 covers 14 residues. Germline V gene lookup returns CDR1 LNHDA and CDR2 SQIVND (reference sequence). Trimming left V 4 bases short and J 3 bases short, with 12 bases between. CDR3 bases: TGTGCCAGTAGTACCAAAACAGGGTACACTGAAGCTTTCTTT. Protein product: CASSTKTGYTEAFF.

This clone was recorded only once. The V call is TRBV9, the J call TRBJ2-1, with D tentatively TRBD2 (6 bases). Germline lookup yields CDR1 SGDLS and CDR2 YYNGEE. V was cut by 6 bases and J by 11 bases, with 21 bases left in between. The CDR3 sequence is 14 residues long. The CDR3 protein is CASNRDLEPMKQFF. The CDR3 region has the DNA TGTGCCAGCAACCGGGACTTGGAGCCCATGAAGCAGTTCTTC. Full variable domain (rest looked up from reference TRBV9 and TRBJ2-1): DSGVTQTPKHLITATGQRVTLRCSPRSGDLSVYWYQQSLDQGLQFLIQYYNGEERAKGNILERFSAQQFPDLHSELNLSSLELGDSALYFCASNRDLEPMKQFFGPGTRLTVL.

This chain uses TRBV4-1 with TRBJ2-1; TRBD2 matches at 14 bases. V trimming: 4 bases; J trimming: 4 bases; junction bases outside the gene matches: 9. The CDR3 is made up of 18 amino acids. Germline CDR1 MGHRA, CDR2 YSYEKL. The DNA for the CDR3 is TGCGCCAGCAGCCTCAGACTAGCGGGAGGGCCGGGGTACAATGAGCAGTTCTTC. Protein sequence: CASSLRLAGGPGYNEQFF.

CDR3 bases: TGTGCCATCAGTGAGTTCGCTAGCGGGGGGGCCTTTCCCGGGGAGCTGTTTTTT. Amino acid sequence: CAISEFASGGAFPGELFF. This chain connects TRBV10-3 to TRBJ2-2; TRBD2 aligns across 12 bases. The CDR3 is made up of 18 amino acids. V shed 1 base, J shed 6 bases, and the junction held 9 bases outside the gene matches. Germline CDR1 reads ENHRY; CDR2 reads SYGVKD.

The chain is built from TRBV28 and TRBJ2-1; 7 positions agree with TRBD2. The junction had 9 bases not matched to a gene; V was cut back by 3 bases and J by 1 base. CDR3 length: 17 amino acids. CDR1 is MDHEN, CDR2 SYDVKM, per germline. Here the CDR3 reads CASSFPASGESYNEQFF. CDR3 DNA: TGTGCCAGCAGTTTCCCCGCTAGCGGAGAATCCTACAATGAGCAGTTCTTC.

This chain uses TRBV29-1 with TRBJ2-7; no firm D call. Trimming stripped 7 bases from V and 3 bases from J, with 10 bases between. The CDR3 covers 11 residues. Germline CDR1 SQVTM, CDR2 ANQGSEA. CDR3 sequence reads: CSAEVRYEQYF. The DNA of the CDR3 is TGCAGCGCCGAGGTCCGCTACGAGCAGTACTTC.

V usage is TRBV5-6 and J usage is TRBJ2-3; 14 bases align to TRBD2. This CDR3 has 15 residues. V shed 3 bases and J 6 bases; nucleotides not matched to a gene: 3. Germline V lookup: CDR1 SGHDT, CDR2 YYEEEE. This CDR3 reads CASSSGTSGGDTQYF. CDR3 coding DNA: TGTGCCAGCAGCTCCGGGACTAGCGGGGGTGATACGCAGTATTTT.

This clone has a single count. The chain carries TRBV5-1 and TRBJ2-6; tentatively, D is TRBD2 (6 bases). Per the germline V gene, CDR1 is SGHRS and CDR2 is YFSETQ. The CDR3 is 16 amino acids. V lost 10 bases to trimming and J lost 1 base, with 18 bases between them. The CDR3 DNA is TGCGCCGACCGGGACTTGACCGGGTCTGGGGCCAACGTCCTGACTTTC. Translating gives CADRDLTGSGANVLTF.

The chain couples TRBV2 to TRBJ2-7, with 9 bases fitting TRBD1. CDR1 is SNHLY, CDR2 FYNNEI, per germline. The ends lost 4 bases at V and 3 bases at J; junction bases unmatched: 4. The CDR3 spans 14 residues. Here the CDR3 DNA reads TGTGCCAGCAGTGGACAGGGGGGTATCTACGAGCAGTACTTC. Encoded protein: CASSGQGGIYEQYF.

For this clone: The sample holds other DNA sequences that translate to the same CDR3. The chain couples TRBV5-5 to TRBJ1-2, with 9 positions matching TRBD1. The CDR3 has 15 residues. Germline loops: CDR1 SGHKS, CDR2 YYEKEE (reference sequence). The junction had 6 bases not matched to a gene; V was cut back by 0 bases and J by 6 bases. The CDR3 protein is CASSLAFGTGHGYTF. The CDR3 bases are TGTGCCAGCAGCTTGGCCTTTGGGACAGGGCATGGCTACACCTTC.

The chain has TRBV11-2 and TRBJ1-2; no definite D call. Per the germline V gene, CDR1 is SGHAT and CDR2 is FQNNGV. This CDR3 contains 15 residues. The V end lost 6 bases, the J end lost 2 bases, and 16 bases lay between the germline ends. CDR3 region: CASSRADGGNYGYTF. Written as DNA, the CDR3 is TGTGCCAGCAGTCGGGCAGACGGAGGCAACTATGGCTACACCTTC. Full variable domain (missing parts from reference TRBV11-2 and TRBJ1-2): EAGVAQSPRYKIIEKRQSVAFWCNPISGHATLYWYQQILGQGPKLLIQFQNNGVVDDSQLPKDRFSAERLKGVDSTLKIQPAKLEDSAVYLCASSRADGGNYGYTFGSGTRLTVV.

The genes are TRBV19 and TRBJ2-1; weak D call: TRBD2 (5 bases). The CDR3 runs 16 residues. V lost 5 bases to trimming and J lost 2 bases, with 16 bases between them. Germline lookup yields CDR1 LNHDA and CDR2 SQIVND (reference sequence). CDR3 sequence: CASSPGISLTYNEQFF. The CDR3 DNA sequence: TGTGCCAGTAGTCCCGGGATTAGTCTCACCTACAATGAGCAGTTCTTC.

This clone was counted a few times. The chain uses TRBV7-9 and TRBJ1-6, with TRBD1 as a possible D gene (5 bases). Germline V CDR1 and CDR2: SEHNR, FQNEAQ (reference sequence). The CDR3 covers 15 residues. V was trimmed by 8 bases and J by 8 bases, leaving 19 bases between them. Written as DNA, the CDR3 is TGTGCCAGCGGGACGGGGGGGAGCGTTGATTCACCCCTCCACTTT. It specifies CASGTGGSVDSPLHF.

In its sample, this clone was seen once. This rearrangement joins TRBV7-8 to TRBJ2-1; D is unresolved. Per the germline V gene, CDR1 is SGHVS and CDR2 is FQNEAQ. The CDR3 runs 13 residues. V lost 1 base, J lost 6 bases, and 7 bases lay in between. CDR3 amino acids: CASSLGGSNEQFF. The CDR3 region has the DNA TGTGCCAGCAGCTTAGGAGGTTCCAATGAGCAGTTCTTC.

The chain carries TRBV9 and TRBJ2-1; D is undetermined. This CDR3 has 11 amino acids. CDR1 is SGDLS and CDR2 is YYNGEE in the germline V gene. V lost 6 bases and J lost 9, with 10 bases in between. In nucleotides, the CDR3 is TGTGCCAGCAATACGGAGCCTGAGCAGTTCTTC. Residues: CASNTEPEQFF.

This clone occurred once. The chain joins TRBV7-2 to TRBJ1-2; the D is unclear. The V end was cut by 4 bases, the J end by 4 bases, with 13 bases between. Looked up from germline, CDR1 is SGHTA and CDR2 is FQGNSA. The length of the CDR3 is 14 residues. The CDR3 DNA is TGTGCCAGCAGCTCCCCGGGCCCCCCCTATGGCTACACCTTC. Amino acids: CASSSPGPPYGYTF.

This chain uses TRBV2 with TRBJ2-7, with 8 bases that match TRBD2. This CDR3 comprises 18 residues. The germline V gene has CDR1 SNHLY and CDR2 FYNNEI. The J segment lost 2 bases and the V segment lost 7 bases, leaving 19 bases of the junction unmatched. CDR3 region: CASTDPTSGGKSAYEQYF. The CDR3, as DNA: TGTGCCAGCACTGACCCAACTAGCGGCGGGAAGTCGGCCTACGAGCAGTACTTC.

The chain recombines TRBV30 with TRBJ2-4; D is uncertain. Trimming took 2 bases from V and 0 from J, leaving 14 bases between them. CDR3 length: 16 amino acids. The germline CDR1 and CDR2 sequences are GTSNPN and SVGIG (reference sequence). The CDR3: CAWSPGPPLAKNIQYF. The CDR3 DNA sequence: TGTGCCTGGAGTCCTGGGCCCCCCCTAGCCAAAAACATTCAGTACTTC.

Points on this clone: Other DNA variants within this sample encode the same CDR3. The V and J genes are TRBV6-1 and TRBJ2-7; perhaps TRBD2 as D (6 bases). Germline-derived CDR1 and CDR2 are MNHNS and SASEGT. The CDR3 covers 15 residues. The V and J ends lost 0 bases and 3 bases respectively, with 12 bases between them. As DNA, the CDR3 is TGTGCCAGCAGTGAAGCCGGGGGTTCTGGCTACGAGCAGTACTTC. Amino acid sequence: CASSEAGGSGYEQYF.